This T cell receptor (beta chain) was observed in a study of CD8+ T cells in alopecia areata. Study summary: The study gave treated patients oral tofacitinib at 5 to 10 mg twice daily. Study results and limitations: When scalp samples are sequenced, resident alphabeta T cells of normal skin are also captured.

The treatment is: oral pan-JAK inhibitor, 5-10 mg twice daily. Alopecia areata patients had lesional scalp punch biopsies and peripheral blood taken from them. Cell sorting on a FACSAria was used to separate CD4+ and CD8+ T cells from the PBMCs. TCR sequencing used cDNA made by reverse transcription of extracted RNA. This table comes from immunoSEQ multiplex PCR, and its TCRdb copy is limited to in-frame clones, with some not included. The repertoire holds some 190,000 clones, with roughly 60% as singletons. Concerning this clone: The antigen is undetermined.

The sequenced sample was CD4+ T cells sorted from blood, obtained at week 24, from a patient treated with tofacitinib. The receptor comes from a human donor with alopecia areata.

The CDR3 sequence: CAWSGDRGTYEQYF. CDR3 in DNA: TGTGCCTGGAGTGGGGACAGGGGAACCTACGAGCAGTACTTC. The J gene is TRBJ2-7, the V gene TRBV30; 10 nucleotides agree with TRBD1. The CDR3 has 14 residues. Germline CDR1 is GTSNPN and CDR2 is SVGIG (reference sequence). J lost 2 bases, V lost 1 base, and 2 bases had no gene match.